A selection of T cell receptor beta chains follows, all from one sample in a study of T cells in pancreatic ductal adenocarcinoma. Here immunoSEQ multiplex PCR was the method, and the copy in TCRdb shows in-frame clones only, minus some. Of roughly 17,000 clones in the sample, approximately 89% are singletons; the top ten hold 16%. The sample comprised PBMCs. Receptors originate from a human donor with pancreatic ductal adenocarcinoma. The CDR3 runs from the conserved cysteine through the conserved F or W. D genes are given only for firm matches. Only some rows state a clone size, as once, few, many or a class for expanded clones.

CDR3	DNA	length	size	D	V	J
CASSVSGGTGNTIYF	TGTGCCAGCAGCGTTTCAGGGGGTACTGGAAACACCATATATTTT	15	-	TRBD1	TRBV9	TRBJ1-3
CASSVADTNYGYTF	TGTGCCAGCAGCGTAGCCGACACGAACTATGGCTACACCTTC	14	-	-	TRBV9	TRBJ1-2
CASSRDTMNTEAFF	TGTGCCAGTAGTAGGGACACCATGAACACTGAAGCTTTCTTT	14	-	-	TRBV19	TRBJ1-1
CASGQGTGKLYGYTF	TGTGCCAGTGGGCAAGGGACAGGGAAGCTCTATGGCTACACCTTC	15	once	TRBD1	TRBV19	TRBJ1-2
CASSLGAGLNTEAFF	TGTGCCAGCAGCTTAGGGGCAGGCTTGAACACTGAAGCTTTCTTT	15	-	-	TRBV11-3	TRBJ1-1
CASSSSQGARSYEQYF	TGTGCCAGCAGTTCCTCACAGGGGGCGCGCTCCTACGAGCAGTACTTC	16	-	TRBD1	TRBV28	TRBJ2-7
CASSYLSAGGLNGYTF	TGTGCCAGCAGTTATTTGTCGGCAGGGGGCTTGAATGGCTACACCTTC	16	-	TRBD1	TRBV6-5	TRBJ1-2
CASSSSSWSDTQYF	TGTGCCAGCAGTTCTTCTAGCTGGTCAGATACGCAGTATTTT	14	few	-	TRBV2	TRBJ2-3
CASSSALDRGNQPQHF	TGTGCCAGCAGTTCAGCTCTTGACAGGGGCAATCAGCCCCAGCATTTT	16	-	TRBD1	TRBV28	TRBJ1-5
CASSSHSGTSTDTQYF	TGTGCCAGCAGCTCGCATAGCGGGACTAGCACAGATACGCAGTATTTT	16	-	TRBD2	TRBV11-2	TRBJ2-3
CASSPLGADGNEQFF	TGTGCCAGCAGCCCCCTGGGGGCGGATGGTAATGAGCAGTTCTTC	15	-	-	TRBV4-2	TRBJ2-1
CASSPGLAGEADTQYF	TGTGCCAGCAGCCCCGGACTAGCGGGAGAAGCAGATACGCAGTATTTT	16	-	TRBD2	TRBV7-2	TRBJ2-3
CASSRGDHNTGELFF	TGTGCCAGCAGCCGGGGAGACCATAACACCGGGGAGCTGTTTTTT	15	-	-	TRBV11-2	TRBJ2-2
CSVEGDRDPYGYTF	TGCAGCGTTGAAGGGGACAGAGATCCTTATGGCTACACCTTC	14	-	TRBD1	TRBV29-1	TRBJ1-2
CASYSVAGSYEQYF	TGCGCCAGCTATTCCGTGGCAGGCTCCTACGAGCAGTACTTC	14	-	-	TRBV5-1	TRBJ2-7
CASSLDRQGGNTIYF	TGTGCCAGCAGTCTTGACCGACAGGGAGGAAACACCATATATTTT	15	-	TRBD1	TRBV2	TRBJ1-3
CASSPLTEHYGYTF	TGTGCCAGCAGCCCTCTGACAGAGCACTATGGCTACACCTTC	14	-	-	TRBV9	TRBJ1-2
CASSLRRGRVTDTQYF	TGTGCCAGCAGCTTAAGGAGGGGCCGCGTCACAGATACGCAGTATTTT	16	-	-	TRBV7-8	TRBJ2-3
CASTNSGRDEETQYF	TGTGCCAGCACAAACTCGGGAAGGGATGAAGAGACCCAGTACTTC	15	-	-	TRBV9	TRBJ2-5
CASSVVGTGGAETQYF	TGTGCCAGCAGCGTAGTTGGGACAGGGGGCGCTGAGACCCAGTACTTC	16	once	TRBD1	TRBV9	TRBJ2-5
CASSVRDRGSVSSYNEQFF	TGTGCCAGCAGCGTGAGGGACAGGGGGTCTGTTAGCTCCTACAATGAGCAGTTCTTC	19	-	TRBD1	TRBV7-3	TRBJ2-1
CASRDSSGNTIYF	TGTGCCAGCAGGGACAGCTCTGGAAACACCATATATTTT	13	-	-	TRBV7-9	TRBJ1-3
CASSEFTGTGSEKLFF	TGTGCCAGCAGTGAATTTACCGGGACAGGGAGTGAAAAACTGTTTTTT	16	-	TRBD1	TRBV25-1	TRBJ1-4